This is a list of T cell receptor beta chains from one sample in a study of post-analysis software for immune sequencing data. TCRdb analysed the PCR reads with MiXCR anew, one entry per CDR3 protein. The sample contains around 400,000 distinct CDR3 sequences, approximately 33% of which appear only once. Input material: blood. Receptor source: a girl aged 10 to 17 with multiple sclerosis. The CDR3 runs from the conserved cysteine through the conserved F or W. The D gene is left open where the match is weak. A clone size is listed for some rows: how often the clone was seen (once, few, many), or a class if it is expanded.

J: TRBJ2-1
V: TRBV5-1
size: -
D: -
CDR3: CASRGISYNEQFF
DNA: TGCGCCAGCCGGGGAATTTCCTACAATGAGCAGTTCTTC

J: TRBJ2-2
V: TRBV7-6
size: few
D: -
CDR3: CASSLRGELFF
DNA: TGTGCCAGCAGCTTACGGGGGGAGCTGTTTTTT

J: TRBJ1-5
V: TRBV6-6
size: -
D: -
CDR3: CANSQQGGQPQHF
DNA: TGTGCCAACAGCCAACAGGGCGGTCAGCCCCAGCATTTT

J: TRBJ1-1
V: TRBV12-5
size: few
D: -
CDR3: CASAKDTMGTPMNTEAFF
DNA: TGTGCTAGTGCAAAGGATACAATGGGGACACCGATGAACACTGAAGCTTTCTTT

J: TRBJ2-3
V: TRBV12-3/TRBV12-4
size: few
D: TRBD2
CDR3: CASSPQLAGVSDTQYF
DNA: TGTGCCAGCAGCCCACAGCTAGCGGGGGTGTCAGATACGCAGTATTTT

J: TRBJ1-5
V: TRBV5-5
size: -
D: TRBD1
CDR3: CASSFQGGSQPQHF
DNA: TGTGCCAGCAGTTTCCAGGGGGGGAGTCAGCCCCAGCATTTT

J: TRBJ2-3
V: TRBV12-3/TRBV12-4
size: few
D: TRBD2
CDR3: CASSLASGGVPSADTQYF
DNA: TGTGCCAGCAGTTTAGCTAGCGGGGGGGTCCCTTCAGCAGATACGCAGTATTTT

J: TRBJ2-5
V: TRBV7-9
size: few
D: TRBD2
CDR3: CASSGRLAGETQYF
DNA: TGTGCCAGCAGCGGCCGACTAGCCGGCGAGACCCAGTACTTC

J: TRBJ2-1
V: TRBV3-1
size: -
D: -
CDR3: CASSQGGGRPYNEQFF
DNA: TGTGCCAGCAGCCAGGGAGGCGGGCGGCCCTACAATGAGCAGTTCTTC

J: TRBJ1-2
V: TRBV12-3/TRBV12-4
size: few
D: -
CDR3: CASSPEVGRLGYTF
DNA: TGTGCCAGCAGTCCCGAAGTCGGACGTCTTGGCTACACCTTC

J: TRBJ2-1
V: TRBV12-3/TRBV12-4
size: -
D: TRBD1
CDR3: CASRPGQGNWGEQFF
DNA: TGTGCCAGCAGACCCGGACAGGGGAACTGGGGTGAGCAGTTCTTC

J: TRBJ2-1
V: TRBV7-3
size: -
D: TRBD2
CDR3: CASSSSGGFYNEQFF
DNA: TGTGCCAGCAGCTCCAGCGGGGGGTTCTACAATGAGCAGTTCTTC

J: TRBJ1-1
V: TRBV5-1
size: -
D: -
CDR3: CASSSPDRLNTEAFF
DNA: TGCGCCAGCAGTTCCCCTGACAGGTTGAACACTGAAGCTTTCTTT

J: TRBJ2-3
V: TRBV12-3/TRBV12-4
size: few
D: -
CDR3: CASSGGGGRDTQYF
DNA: TGTGCCAGCAGTGGGGGAGGCGGTCGAGATACGCAGTATTTT

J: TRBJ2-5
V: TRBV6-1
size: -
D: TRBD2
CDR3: CASTWMAGEQYF
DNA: TGTGCCAGCACCTGGATGGCGGGGGAGCAGTACTTC

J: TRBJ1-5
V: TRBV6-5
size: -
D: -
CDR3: CASTYQFGQPQHF
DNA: TGTGCCAGCACTTATCAGTTCGGTCAGCCCCAGCATTTT

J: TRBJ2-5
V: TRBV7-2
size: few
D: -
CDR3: CASSAEEGSYFPETQYF
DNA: TGTGCCAGCAGCGCGGAGGAGGGGTCTTATTTCCCGGAGACCCAGTACTTC

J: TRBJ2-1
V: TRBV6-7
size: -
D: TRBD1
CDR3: CASSQGQGEAQFF
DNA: TGTGCCAGCAGCCAAGGACAGGGGGAGGCCCAGTTCTTC

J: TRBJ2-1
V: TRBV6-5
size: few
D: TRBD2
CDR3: CASSPGTSGVGEQFF
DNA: TGTGCCAGCAGTCCCGGGACTAGCGGGGTGGGGGAGCAGTTCTTC

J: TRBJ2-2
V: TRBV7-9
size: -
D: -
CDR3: CASSLEESGELFF
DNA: TGTGCCAGCAGCTTAGAGGAGTCCGGGGAGCTGTTTTTT

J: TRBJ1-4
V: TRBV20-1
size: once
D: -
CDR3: CSAPAGSSTNEKLFF
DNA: TGCAGTGCCCCCGCCGGGTCTTCAACTAATGAAAAACTGTTTTTT

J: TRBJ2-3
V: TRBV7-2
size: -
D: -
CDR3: CASKRRWNTDTQYF
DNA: TGTGCCAGCAAGAGGAGATGGAACACAGATACGCAGTATTTT

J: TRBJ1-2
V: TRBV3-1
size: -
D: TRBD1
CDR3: CASSQAWTGSYGYTF
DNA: TGTGCCAGCAGCCAAGCTTGGACAGGGTCCTATGGCTACACCTTC

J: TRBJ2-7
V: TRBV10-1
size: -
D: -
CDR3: CASSESLMGGQYF
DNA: TGCGCCAGCAGTGAGTCCCTCATGGGTGGGCAGTACTTC

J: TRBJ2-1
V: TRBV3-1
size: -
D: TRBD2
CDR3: CASSPLTSGGPYNEQFF
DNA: TGTGCCAGCAGCCCCTTGACTAGCGGGGGGCCCTACAATGAGCAGTTCTTC

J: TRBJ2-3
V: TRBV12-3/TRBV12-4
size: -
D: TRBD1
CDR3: CASKLTGAGDAQYF
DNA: TGTGCCAGCAAATTAACAGGGGCCGGAGATGCGCAGTATTTT

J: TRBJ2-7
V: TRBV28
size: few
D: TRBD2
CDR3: CASSAHASGSSYEQYF
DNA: TGTGCCAGCAGTGCCCATGCTAGCGGGTCGAGCTACGAGCAGTACTTC

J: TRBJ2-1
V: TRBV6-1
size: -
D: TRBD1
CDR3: CASRPDRGRINEQFF
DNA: TGTGCCAGCAGACCGGACAGGGGACGCATAAATGAGCAGTTCTTC

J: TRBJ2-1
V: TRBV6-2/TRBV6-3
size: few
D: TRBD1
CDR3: CASSYSDRVWSEQFF
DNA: TGTGCCAGCAGTTACTCCGACAGGGTGTGGAGTGAGCAGTTCTTC

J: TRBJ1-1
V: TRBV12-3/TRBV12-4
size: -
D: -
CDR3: CASRIRSMNTEAFF
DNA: TGTGCCAGCAGAATAAGGTCCATGAACACTGAAGCTTTCTTT

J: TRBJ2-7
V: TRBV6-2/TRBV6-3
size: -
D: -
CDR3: CASSYDAAYTYEQYF
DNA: TGTGCCAGCAGTTACGATGCGGCCTACACCTACGAGCAGTACTTC

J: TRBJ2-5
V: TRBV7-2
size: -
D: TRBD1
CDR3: CASKPGTEEETQYF
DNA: TGTGCCAGCAAACCAGGGACAGAAGAAGAGACCCAGTACTTC

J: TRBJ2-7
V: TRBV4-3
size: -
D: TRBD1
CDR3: CASSQSMGDRSYEQYF
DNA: TGCGCCAGCAGCCAATCCATGGGGGACAGGAGTTACGAGCAGTACTTC

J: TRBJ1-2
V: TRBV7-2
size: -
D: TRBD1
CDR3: CASSAPRTGEQSNYGYTF
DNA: TGTGCCAGCAGCGCCCCCCGGACAGGGGAACAGAGTAACTATGGCTACACCTTC

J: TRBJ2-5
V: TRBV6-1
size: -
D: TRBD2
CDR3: CASSDSGAAGETQYF
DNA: TGTGCCAGCAGTGATAGCGGGGCCGCAGGAGAGACCCAGTACTTC

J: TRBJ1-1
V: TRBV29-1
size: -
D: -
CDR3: CSGEDLNTEAFF
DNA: TGCAGCGGGGAAGACTTAAACACTGAAGCTTTCTTT

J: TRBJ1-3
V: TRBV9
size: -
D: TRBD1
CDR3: CASSQGQGRSGNTIYF
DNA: TGTGCCAGCAGCCAGGGACAGGGGCGCTCTGGAAACACCATATATTTT

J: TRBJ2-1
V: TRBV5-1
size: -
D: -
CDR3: CASSLVGGTDEQFF
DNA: TGCGCCAGCAGCTTGGTAGGGGGGACAGACGAGCAGTTCTTC

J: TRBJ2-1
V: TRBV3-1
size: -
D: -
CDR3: CASSQGERYNEQFF
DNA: TGTGCCAGCAGCCAGGGGGAGAGGTACAATGAGCAGTTCTTC

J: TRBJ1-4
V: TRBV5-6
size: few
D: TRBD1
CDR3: CASSLRTRGEKLFF
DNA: TGTGCCAGCAGCCTCCGGACCAGGGGGGAAAAACTGTTTTTT

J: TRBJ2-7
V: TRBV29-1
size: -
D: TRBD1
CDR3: CSVTGGGQYEQYF
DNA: TGCAGCGTTACAGGGGGCGGTCAGTACGAGCAGTACTTC

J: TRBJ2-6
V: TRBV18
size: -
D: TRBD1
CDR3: CASSPGVGQGRSNVLTF
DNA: TGTGCCAGCTCACCGGGGGTTGGACAGGGGAGGTCCAACGTCCTGACTTTC

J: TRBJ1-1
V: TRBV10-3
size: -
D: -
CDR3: CAISTASTEAFF
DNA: TGTGCCATCAGTACAGCGAGCACTGAAGCTTTCTTT

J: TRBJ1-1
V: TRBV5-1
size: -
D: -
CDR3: CASSLGTQSTEAFF
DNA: TGCGCCAGCAGCTTGGGTACTCAGAGCACTGAAGCTTTCTTT

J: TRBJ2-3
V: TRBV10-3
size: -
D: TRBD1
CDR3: CAISEGTGLTDTQYF
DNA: TGTGCCATCAGTGAAGGGACAGGACTTACAGATACGCAGTATTTT

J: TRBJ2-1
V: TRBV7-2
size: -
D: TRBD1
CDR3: CASSLSATGDNEQFF
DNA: TGTGCCAGCAGCTTATCCGCGACAGGGGACAATGAGCAGTTCTTC

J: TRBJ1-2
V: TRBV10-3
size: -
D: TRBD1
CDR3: CAISPDRDHYGYTF
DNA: TGTGCCATCAGTCCAGACAGGGACCACTATGGCTACACCTTC

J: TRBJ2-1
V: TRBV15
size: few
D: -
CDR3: CATSENRGGDEQFF
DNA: TGTGCCACCAGCGAAAACAGGGGGGGTGATGAGCAGTTCTTC

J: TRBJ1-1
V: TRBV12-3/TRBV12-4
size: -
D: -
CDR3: CASSLILFGVNSDTEAFF
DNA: TGTGCCAGCAGTTTAATCCTCTTTGGGGTTAATAGCGACACTGAAGCTTTCTTT

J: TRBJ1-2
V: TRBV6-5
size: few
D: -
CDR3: CASSLLSSDGYTF
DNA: TGTGCCAGCAGTCTTCTTTCGTCAGATGGCTACACCTTC

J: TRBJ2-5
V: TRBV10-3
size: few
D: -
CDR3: CAISDLTGQETQYF
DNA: TGTGCCATCAGTGACCTCACAGGACAAGAGACCCAGTACTTC

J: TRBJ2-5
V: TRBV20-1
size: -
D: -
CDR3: CSARDRAQTTETQYF
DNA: TGCAGTGCTAGAGACAGGGCCCAGACGACGGAGACCCAGTACTTC